The source of this TCR beta chain is a study of PD-1 blockade in mismatch repair-deficient tumors. This CDR3 spans 15 amino acids. Germline V CDR1 and CDR2: SGHAT, FQNNGV. The J segment lost 3 bases and the V segment lost 8 bases, leaving 9 bases of the junction unmatched. Sequenced by immunoSEQ multiplex PCR; TCRdb stores in-frame clones only, minus some. In the table there are some 120,000 clones, around 87% of which are singletons. The source material was peripheral blood, sampled 44 weeks after starting pembrolizumab. The chain joins TRBV11-2 to TRBJ2-2; the match to TRBD2 covers 7 bases. The TCR comes from an adult with mismatch repair-deficient cancer. The CDR3 sequence is CASSGGRAYTGELFF. The CDR3 coding sequence is TGTGCCAGCTCCGGTGGGAGGGCTTACACCGGGGAGCTGTTTTTT.